This T cell receptor beta chain stems from a study of blood T cell repertoires in COVID-19. The CDR3 extends over 17 amino acids. The trim removed 4 bases at V and 2 bases at J, leaving 6 bases unmatched. The germline gives CDR1 SGHAT, CDR2 FQNNGV. Per the study methods: Estimation of nucleated cell counts relied on the amplification of reference gene primers. Libraries were prepared by immunoSEQ multiplex PCR; TCRdb keeps only in-frame clonotypes and omits some of them. V and J calls and clone size come straight from that table; D and trimming were deduced from the DNA. This table has 120,000 to 150,000 clones, over 75% appearing once.

What was sequenced was peripheral blood. The chain carries TRBV11-2 and TRBJ2-1; TRBD2 aligns across 12 bases. The receptor's source is a human donor in a cohort sampled during active COVID-19. The CDR3 DNA sequence: TGTGCCAGCAGCTGGGGCCGGACTAGCGGGACCTACAATGAGCAGTTCTTC. This sequence encodes CASSWGRTSGTYNEQFF.